These 4 T cell receptor beta chains share one sample of origin, sequenced in a study of cytomegalovirus exposure and HLA in healthy donors. 13 Jbeta primers and 60 Vbeta primers were used for the PCR. Profiling relied on immunoSEQ multiplex PCR, and the TCRdb table lists in-frame clones only, not all of them. The sample carries fewer than 250,000 clones, about 85% recorded once. Sample: PBMCs. These receptors were taken from a boy aged 2 to 10 in good health and CMV-seronegative.

V gene TRBV6-5 combines with J gene TRBJ2-7; D is uncertain. Per the germline V gene, CDR1 is MNHEY and CDR2 is SVGAGI. The CDR3 extends over 14 amino acids. V was clipped by 2 bases and J by 5 bases, with 13 bases between them. CDR3 amino acids: CASSYRVVEDEQYF. CDR3 DNA sequence: TGTGCCAGCAGTTACCGTGTCGTTGAGGACGAGCAGTACTTC.

This clone was counted once. The gene calls are TRBV2 and TRBJ2-7; TRBD2 aligns across 10 bases. This CDR3 is 14 amino acids long. The V segment lost 7 bases and the J segment 2 bases; nucleotides outside the gene matches: 5. In germline, CDR1 is SNHLY, CDR2 FYNNEI. CDR3 amino acids: CASTGLAATYEQYF. CDR3 DNA: TGTGCCAGCACCGGACTAGCGGCCACCTACGAGCAGTACTTC.

The rearrangement joins TRBV7-5 to TRBJ2-7; the table's D call TRBD1 went unverified against the DNA. TRBV7-5 is classified as a pseudogene. The CDR3 has 17 amino acids. CDR3 region: CARSSLPVQYRGYEQYF. In DNA, the CDR3 is TGTGCCAGAAGCTCCCTGCCCGTTCAATACAGGGGATACGAGCAGTACTTC.

This clone showed up just a few times. V gene TRBV6-6 combines with J gene TRBJ1-2; 7 positions match TRBD1. The CDR3 is 15 residues long. The V gene's germline CDR1 is MNHNY and CDR2 SVGAGI (reference sequence). Trimming took 4 bases from V and 4 from J; bases not matched to a gene: 9. This CDR3 reads CASSFEGARSYGYTF. For the CDR3, the DNA is TGTGCCAGCAGTTTCGAGGGGGCGCGGAGCTATGGCTACACCTTC.